This TCR beta chain was sequenced for a study of cytomegalovirus exposure and HLA in healthy donors. Findings and caveats of the study: The productive fraction for most TCR beta V segments was about 87% or about 30% in an earlier analysis.

Primers for the PCR totalled 60 Vbeta and 13 Jbeta. Clones were sequenced by immunoSEQ multiplex PCR, and TCRdb holds only the in-frame ones, with some missing. The sample holds about 38,000 clones, more than 80% seen once. Germline V gene data show CDR1 as MNHEY and CDR2 as SVGAGI. CDR3 length equals 14 residues. The V segment lost 6 bases and the J segment 1 base; nucleotides outside the gene matches: 5. Notes on this clone: Its specificity is unknown.

The sequenced material came from PBMCs. The receptor was isolated from a woman aged 40 to 50 in good health and CMV-seropositive. The J gene is TRBJ2-7, the V gene TRBV6-5; TRBD1 matches at 8 bases. For the CDR3, the DNA is TGTGCCAGCAGAGGACAGGGAAATTCCTACGAGCAGTACTTC. It encodes CASRGQGNSYEQYF.